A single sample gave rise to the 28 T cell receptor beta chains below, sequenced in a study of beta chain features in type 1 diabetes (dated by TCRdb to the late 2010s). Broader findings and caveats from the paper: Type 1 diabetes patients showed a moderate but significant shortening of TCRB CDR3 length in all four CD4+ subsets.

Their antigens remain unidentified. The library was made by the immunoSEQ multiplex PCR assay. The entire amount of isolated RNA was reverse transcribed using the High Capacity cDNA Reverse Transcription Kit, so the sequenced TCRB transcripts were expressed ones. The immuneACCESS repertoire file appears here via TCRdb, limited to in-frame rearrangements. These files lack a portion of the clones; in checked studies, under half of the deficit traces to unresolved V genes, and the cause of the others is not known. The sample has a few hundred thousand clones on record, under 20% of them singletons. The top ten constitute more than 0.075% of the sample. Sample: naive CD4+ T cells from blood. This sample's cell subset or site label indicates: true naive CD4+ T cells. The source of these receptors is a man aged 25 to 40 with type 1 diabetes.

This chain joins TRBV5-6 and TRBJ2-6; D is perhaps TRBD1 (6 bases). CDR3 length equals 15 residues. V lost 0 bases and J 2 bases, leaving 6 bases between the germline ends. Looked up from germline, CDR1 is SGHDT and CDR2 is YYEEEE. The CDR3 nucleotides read TGTGCCAGCAGCTTGGAGGGGGCTGGGGCCAACGTCCTGACTTTC. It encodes CASSLEGAGANVLTF.

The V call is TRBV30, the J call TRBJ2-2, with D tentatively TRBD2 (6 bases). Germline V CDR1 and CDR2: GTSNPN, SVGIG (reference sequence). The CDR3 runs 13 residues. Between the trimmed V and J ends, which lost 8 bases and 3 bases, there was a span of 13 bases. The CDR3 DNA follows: TGTGCCCGGGGACTCACGCACACCGGGGAGCTGTTTTTT. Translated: CARGLTHTGELFF.

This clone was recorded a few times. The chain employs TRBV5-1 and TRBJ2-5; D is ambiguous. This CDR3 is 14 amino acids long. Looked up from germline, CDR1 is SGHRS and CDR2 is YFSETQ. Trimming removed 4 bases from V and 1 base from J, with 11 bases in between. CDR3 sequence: CASSPDGLQETQYF. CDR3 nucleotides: TGCGCCAGCAGCCCCGATGGCCTCCAAGAGACCCAGTACTTC. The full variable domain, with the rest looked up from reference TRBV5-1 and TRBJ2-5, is KAGVTQTPRYLIKTRGQQVTLSCSPISGHRSVSWYQQTPGQGLQFLFEYFSETQRNKGNFPGRFSGRQFSNSRSEMNVSTLELGDSALYLCASSPDGLQETQYFGPGTRLLVL.

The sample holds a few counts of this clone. The CDR3 DNA reads as TGTGCCAGCAGCTACAGGGAGGGCGACACCGGGGAGCTGTTTTTT. It translates to CASSYREGDTGELFF. V gene TRBV14 combines with J gene TRBJ2-2; D is perhaps TRBD2 (7 bases). V lost 5 bases and J lost 3, with 13 bases in between. CDR1 is SGHDN and CDR2 is FVKESK in the germline V gene. CDR3 length: 15 residues.

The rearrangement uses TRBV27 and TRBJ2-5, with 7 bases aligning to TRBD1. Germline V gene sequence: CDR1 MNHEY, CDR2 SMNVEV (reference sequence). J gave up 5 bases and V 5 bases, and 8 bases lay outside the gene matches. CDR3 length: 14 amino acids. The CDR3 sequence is CASSDGQEGETQYF. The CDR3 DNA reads TGTGCCAGCAGTGACGGACAGGAAGGGGAGACCCAGTACTTC.

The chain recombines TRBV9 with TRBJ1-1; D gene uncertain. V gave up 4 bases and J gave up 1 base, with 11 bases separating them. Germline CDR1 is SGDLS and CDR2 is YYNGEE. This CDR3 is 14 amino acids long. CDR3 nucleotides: TGTGCCAGCAGCCCCCCTCACTCGAACACTGAAGCTTTCTTT. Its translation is CASSPPHSNTEAFF.

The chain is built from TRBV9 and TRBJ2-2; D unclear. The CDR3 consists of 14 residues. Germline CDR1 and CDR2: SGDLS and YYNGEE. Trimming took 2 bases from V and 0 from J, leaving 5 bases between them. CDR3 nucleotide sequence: TGTGCCAGCAGCGTCGTAGCGAACACCGGGGAGCTGTTTTTT. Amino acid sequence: CASSVVANTGELFF.

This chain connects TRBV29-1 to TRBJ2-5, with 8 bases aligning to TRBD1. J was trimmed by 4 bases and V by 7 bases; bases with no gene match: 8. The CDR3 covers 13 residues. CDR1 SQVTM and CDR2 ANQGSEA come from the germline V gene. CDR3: CSGGQGVTETQYF. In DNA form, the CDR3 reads TGCAGCGGTGGACAGGGTGTTACAGAGACCCAGTACTTC.

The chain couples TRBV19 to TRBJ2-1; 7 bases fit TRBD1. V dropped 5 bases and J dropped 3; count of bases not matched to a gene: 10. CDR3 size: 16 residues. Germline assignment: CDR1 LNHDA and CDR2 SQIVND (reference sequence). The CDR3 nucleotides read TGTGCCAGTAGTGGTACGGGACAGTCGATCTACAATGAGCAGTTCTTC. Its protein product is CASSGTGQSIYNEQFF.

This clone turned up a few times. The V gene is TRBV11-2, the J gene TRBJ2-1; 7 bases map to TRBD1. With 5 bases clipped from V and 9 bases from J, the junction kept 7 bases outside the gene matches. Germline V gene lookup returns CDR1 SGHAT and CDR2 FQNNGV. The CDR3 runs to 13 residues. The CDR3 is CASSLLAGGEQFF. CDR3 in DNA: TGTGCCAGCAGCCTTTTAGCAGGGGGTGAGCAGTTCTTC.

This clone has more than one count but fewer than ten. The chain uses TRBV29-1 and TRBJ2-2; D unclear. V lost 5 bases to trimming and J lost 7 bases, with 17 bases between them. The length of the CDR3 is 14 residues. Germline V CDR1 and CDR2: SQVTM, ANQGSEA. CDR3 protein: CSVPNPPKIGELFF. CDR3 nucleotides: TGCAGCGTTCCGAATCCCCCTAAAATCGGGGAGCTGTTTTTT.

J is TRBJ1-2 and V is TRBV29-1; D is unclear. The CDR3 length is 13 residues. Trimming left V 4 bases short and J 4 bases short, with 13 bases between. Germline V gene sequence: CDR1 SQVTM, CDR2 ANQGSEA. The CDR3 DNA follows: TGCAGCGTTGGACGGAATGACGGCTATGGCTACACCTTC. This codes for CSVGRNDGYGYTF.

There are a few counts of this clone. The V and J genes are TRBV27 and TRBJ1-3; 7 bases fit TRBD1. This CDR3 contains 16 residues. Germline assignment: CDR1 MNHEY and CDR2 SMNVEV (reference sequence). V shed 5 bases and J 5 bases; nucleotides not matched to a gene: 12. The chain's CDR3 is CASSLLDRLQRNTIYF. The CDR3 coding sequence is TGTGCCAGCAGTCTGTTGGACAGGCTCCAAAGAAACACCATATATTTT.

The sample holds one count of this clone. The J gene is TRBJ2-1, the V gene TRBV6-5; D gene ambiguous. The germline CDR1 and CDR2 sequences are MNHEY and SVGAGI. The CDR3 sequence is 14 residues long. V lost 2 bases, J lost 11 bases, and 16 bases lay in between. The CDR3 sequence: CASSYGDRRNQQFF. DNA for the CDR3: TGTGCCAGCAGTTACGGAGACCGCAGGAATCAGCAGTTCTTC.

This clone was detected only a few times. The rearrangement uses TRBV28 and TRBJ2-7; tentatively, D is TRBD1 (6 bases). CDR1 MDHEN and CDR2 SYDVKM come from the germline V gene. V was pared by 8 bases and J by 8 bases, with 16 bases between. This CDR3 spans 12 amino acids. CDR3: CASGPRDTQQYF. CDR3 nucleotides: TGTGCCAGCGGGCCGAGGGACACCCAGCAGTACTTC.

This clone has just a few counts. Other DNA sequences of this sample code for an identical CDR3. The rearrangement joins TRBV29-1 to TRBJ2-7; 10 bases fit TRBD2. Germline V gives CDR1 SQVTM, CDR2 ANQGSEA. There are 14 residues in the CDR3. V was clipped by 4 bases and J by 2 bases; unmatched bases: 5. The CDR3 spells CSVAGLAGAYEQYF. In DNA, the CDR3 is TGCAGCGTTGCAGGTCTAGCGGGAGCCTACGAGCAGTACTTC.

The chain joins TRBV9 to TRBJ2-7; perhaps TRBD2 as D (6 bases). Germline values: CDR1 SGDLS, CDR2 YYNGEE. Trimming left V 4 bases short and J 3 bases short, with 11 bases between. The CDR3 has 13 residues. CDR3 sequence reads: CASSPGLLYEQYF. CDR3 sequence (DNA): TGTGCCAGCAGCCCAGGACTACTCTACGAGCAGTACTTC.

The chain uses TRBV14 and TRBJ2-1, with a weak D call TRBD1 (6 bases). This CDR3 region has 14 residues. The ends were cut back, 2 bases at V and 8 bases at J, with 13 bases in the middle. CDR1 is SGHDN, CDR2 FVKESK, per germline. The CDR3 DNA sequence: TGTGCCAGCAGCCAAAGGACTGGGGGCGATGAGCAGTTCTTC. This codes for CASSQRTGGDEQFF.

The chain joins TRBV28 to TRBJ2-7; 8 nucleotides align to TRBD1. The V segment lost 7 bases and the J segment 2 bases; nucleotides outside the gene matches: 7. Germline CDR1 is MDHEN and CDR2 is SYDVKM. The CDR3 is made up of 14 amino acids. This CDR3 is CASTSGQVPYEQYF. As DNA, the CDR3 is TGTGCCAGCACCTCGGGACAGGTTCCCTACGAGCAGTACTTC.

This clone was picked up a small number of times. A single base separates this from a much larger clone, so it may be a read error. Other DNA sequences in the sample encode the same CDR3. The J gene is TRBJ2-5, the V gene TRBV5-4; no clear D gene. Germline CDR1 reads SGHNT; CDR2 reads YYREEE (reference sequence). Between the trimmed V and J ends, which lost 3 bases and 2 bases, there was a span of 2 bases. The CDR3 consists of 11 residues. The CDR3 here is CASSSQETQYF. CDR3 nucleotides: TGTGCCAGCAGCTCGCAAGAGACCCAGTACTTC.

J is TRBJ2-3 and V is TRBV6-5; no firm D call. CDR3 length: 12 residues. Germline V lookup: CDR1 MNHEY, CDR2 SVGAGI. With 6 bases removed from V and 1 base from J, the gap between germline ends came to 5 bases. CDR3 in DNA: TGTGCCAGCAGGATAGGCACAGATACGCAGTATTTT. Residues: CASRIGTDTQYF.

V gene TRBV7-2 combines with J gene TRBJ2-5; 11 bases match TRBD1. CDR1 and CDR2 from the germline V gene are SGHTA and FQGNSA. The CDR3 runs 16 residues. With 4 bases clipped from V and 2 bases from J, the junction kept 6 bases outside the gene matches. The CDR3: CASSSRTGGPQETQYF. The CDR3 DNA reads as TGTGCCAGCAGCTCCCGGACAGGGGGCCCACAAGAGACCCAGTACTTC.

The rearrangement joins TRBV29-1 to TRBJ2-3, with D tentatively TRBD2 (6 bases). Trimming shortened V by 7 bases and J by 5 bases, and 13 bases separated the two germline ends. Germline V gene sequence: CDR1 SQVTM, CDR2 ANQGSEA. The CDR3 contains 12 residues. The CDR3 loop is CSGRGMGDTQYF. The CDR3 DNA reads TGCAGCGGGAGGGGCATGGGAGATACGCAGTATTTT.

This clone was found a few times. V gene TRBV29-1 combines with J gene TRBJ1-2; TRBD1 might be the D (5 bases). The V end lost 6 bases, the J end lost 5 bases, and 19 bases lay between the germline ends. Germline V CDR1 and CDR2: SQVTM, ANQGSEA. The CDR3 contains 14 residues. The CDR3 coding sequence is TGCAGCGTAACCCGACTGGGGGGACCTTATGGCTACACCTTC. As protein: CSVTRLGGPYGYTF.

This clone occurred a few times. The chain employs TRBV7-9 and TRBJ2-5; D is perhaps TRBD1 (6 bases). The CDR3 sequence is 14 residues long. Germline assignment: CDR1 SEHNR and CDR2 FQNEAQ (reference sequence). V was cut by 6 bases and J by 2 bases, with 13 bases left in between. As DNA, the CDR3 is TGTGCCAGCAGGGAAGCACAGGGACAAGAGACCCAGTACTTC. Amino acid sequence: CASREAQGQETQYF.

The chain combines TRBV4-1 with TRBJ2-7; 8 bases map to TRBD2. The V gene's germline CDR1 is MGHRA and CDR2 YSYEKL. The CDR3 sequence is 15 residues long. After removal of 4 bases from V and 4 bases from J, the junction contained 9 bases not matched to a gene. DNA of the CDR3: TGCGCCAGCAGCCCGGAAGGTAGCGGGGCATACGAGCAGTACTTC. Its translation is CASSPEGSGAYEQYF.

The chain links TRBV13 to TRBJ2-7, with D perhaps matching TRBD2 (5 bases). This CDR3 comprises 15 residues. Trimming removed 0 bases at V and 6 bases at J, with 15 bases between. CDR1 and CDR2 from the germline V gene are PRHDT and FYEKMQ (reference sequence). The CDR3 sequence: CASSLGRGLRFEQYF. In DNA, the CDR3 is TGTGCCAGCAGCTTAGGCCGCGGGCTACGATTCGAGCAGTACTTC.

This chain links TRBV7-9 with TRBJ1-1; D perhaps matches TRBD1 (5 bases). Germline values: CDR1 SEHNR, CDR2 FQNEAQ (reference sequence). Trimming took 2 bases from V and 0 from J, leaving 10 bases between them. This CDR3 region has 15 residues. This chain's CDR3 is CASSLKGLMNTEAFF. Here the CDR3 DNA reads TGTGCCAGCAGCTTAAAGGGACTGATGAACACTGAAGCTTTCTTT. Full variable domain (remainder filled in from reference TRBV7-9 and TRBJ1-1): DTGVSQNPRHKITKRGQNVTFRCDPISEHNRLYWYRQTLGQGPEFLTYFQNEAQLEKSRLLSDRFSAERPKGSFSTLEIQRTEQGDSAMYLCASSLKGLMNTEAFFGQGTRLTVV.